This TCR beta chain was obtained from a study of blood T cell repertoires in COVID-19. Looking at the study overall: Sites across the United States, Italy and Spain contributed samples from acute and convalescent COVID-19. The analysed material was cDNA or gDNA that came from T cells, B-cell-depleted T cells, or PBMCs.

This clone was detected only a few times. The CDR3 is 14 residues long. The J segment lost 5 bases and the V segment lost 6 bases, leaving 8 bases of the junction unmatched. The germline gives CDR1 ENHRY, CDR2 SYGVKD. Original processing notes: The assay estimated nucleated cells by amplifying reference gene primers. Measured with immunoSEQ multiplex PCR; TCRdb has only the in-frame clones, and not every one. V and J calls and clone size are those listed in that table; D and trimming were worked out from the DNA. Of approximately 50,000 clones in the sample, 90% were seen once. Sequencing used peripheral blood. This clonotype originated in a man in his 70s with acute or convalescent COVID-19. The V call is TRBV10-3, the J call TRBJ2-5; 8 bases fit TRBD1. The CDR3 loop is CAIRPDRDGETQYF. The CDR3 DNA sequence: TGTGCCATCAGGCCGGACAGGGACGGCGAGACCCAGTACTTC.